Reported below is one T cell receptor beta chain. This record belongs to a study of shared T cell receptors in the human thymus. Assay: immunoSEQ multiplex PCR; the TCRdb copy retains only in-frame clones and omits some. The sample lists 500,000 to 750,000 clones; approximately 87% were seen once. The same data also went into a second study, on human thymus T cells. From that study: Healthy Finnish infants undergoing corrective surgery for congenital heart defects were the donors. Resections were taken during corrective heart surgery, and the thymus tissue came from these. Gene usage for V and J segments appeared biased in thymic and blood repertoires. Thymic repertoires from unrelated individuals overlapped highly, related research reported.

The sample was thymocytes. This TCR came from a boy under two years old with a congenital heart defect.

CDR3 region: CASSPRGSRNTGELFF. The CDR3 bases are TGCGCCAGCAGCCCGCGGGGCAGCAGGAACACCGGGGAGCTGTTTTTT. The rearrangement links TRBV5-1 to TRBJ2-2; the D gene is possibly TRBD2 (6 bases). This CDR3 spans 16 amino acids. Trimming removed 4 bases from V and 1 base from J, with 14 bases in between. Looked up from germline, CDR1 is SGHRS and CDR2 is YFSETQ.